The T cell receptor (beta chain) under discussion was sequenced for a study of neurological immune-mediated disorders. Overall study findings and caveats: Phylogenetically, 18 of 34 multiple sclerosis patients' repertoires fell into one related-CDR3 cluster, a possible signature. Sharing of CDR3 amino acid sequences among expanded clones across subjects was absent, suggesting private repertoires in all groups.

With 10-nucleotide random UMIs included, cDNA was synthesized by 5'RACE. TCRdb used MiXCR to reprocess the 5' RACE reads, holding one entry per CDR3 protein. The table has more than 40,000 distinct CDR3 sequences, about 2% seen once. V dropped 0 bases and J dropped 6 bases, with 15 bases sitting between them. Germline assignment: CDR1 SGHRS and CDR2 YFSETQ. CDR3 size: 15 residues. There are many counts of this clonotype. Its antigen remains unidentified. The TCR comes from a woman in her forties with multiple sclerosis. The chain recombines TRBV5-1 with TRBJ1-2; D unresolved. Sample: PBMCs. The CDR3 here is CASSLADKPSDGYTF. Written as DNA, the CDR3 is TGCGCCAGCAGCTTGGCCGACAAACCATCGGATGGCTACACCTTC. The entire variable domain, with the rest obtained from reference TRBV5-1 and TRBJ1-2, is as follows: KAGVTQTPRYLIKTRGQQVTLSCSPISGHRSVSWYQQTPGQGLQFLFEYFSETQRNKGNFPGRFSGRQFSNSRSEMNVSTLELGDSALYLCASSLADKPSDGYTFGSGTRLTVV.